This TCR beta chain was obtained from a study of blood T cell repertoires in COVID-19. In the study overall: Samples of COVID-19 (acute and convalescent) were obtained from the United States, Italy and Spain.

In germline, CDR1 is LGHNT, CDR2 FRNRAP. This CDR3 spans 16 amino acids. With regard to this clone: At one boundary the junction diverges from the germline segment, which might be a read error.

Original processing methods: Reference gene primers were amplified, and this amplification served to estimate nucleated cell counts. Only in-frame clones appear in the TCRdb table, and some are missing; sequencing was by immunoSEQ multiplex PCR. D and trimming come from the DNA, and the V and J calls and clone size come from that table. The data contain roughly 350,000 clones, about 90% of them seen just once; the ten biggest clones take up 2.5% to 4%. Input material: peripheral blood. The chain couples TRBV12-5 to TRBJ2-3, with 9 bases lining up with TRBD2. The sequence was collected from a woman in her late teens or twenties who had recovered from COVID-19. CDR3 region: CASGLTSGTSTDTQYF. The CDR3, as DNA: TGTGCTAGTGGTTTGACCTCCGGGACTAGCACCGATACGCAGTATTTT.